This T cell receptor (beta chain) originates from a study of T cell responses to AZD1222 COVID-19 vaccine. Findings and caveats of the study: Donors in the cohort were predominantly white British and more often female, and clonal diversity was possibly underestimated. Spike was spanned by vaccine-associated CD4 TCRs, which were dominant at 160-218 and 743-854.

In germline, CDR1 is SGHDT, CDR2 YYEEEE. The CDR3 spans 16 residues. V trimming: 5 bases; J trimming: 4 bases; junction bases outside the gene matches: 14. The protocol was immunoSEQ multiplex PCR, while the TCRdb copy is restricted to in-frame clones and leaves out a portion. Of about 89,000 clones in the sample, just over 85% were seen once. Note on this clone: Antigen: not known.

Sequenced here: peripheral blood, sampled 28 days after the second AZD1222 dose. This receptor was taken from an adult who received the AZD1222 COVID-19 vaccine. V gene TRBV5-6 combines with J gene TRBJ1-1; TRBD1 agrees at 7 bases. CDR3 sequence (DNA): TGTGCCAGCAGAATTGGCGGCAGGGGGATGGGCACTGAAGCTTTCTTT. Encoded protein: CASRIGGRGMGTEAFF.